One and the same sample provided the 29 T cell receptor beta chains below, sequenced in a study of T-cell memory formation after mild COVID-19. TCRdb ran MiXCR on the 5' RACE reads and lists one entry per CDR3 protein. Altogether about 470,000 distinct CDR3 sequences are present, around a quarter being singletons, with the ten largest covering around 12%. Sequencing was performed on PBMCs or a T cell subset sorted from them (not recorded which). These TCRs come from an adult woman who had mild COVID-19 (a few samples of this study predate the infection). Cell type and time point are not known.

This CDR3 is CASSPGGLAGEETQYF. The CDR3 nucleotides read TGTGCCAGCAGTCCGGGCGGACTAGCGGGGGAAGAGACCCAGTACTTC. The chain couples TRBV5-4 to TRBJ2-5; 13 positions agree with TRBD2. Trimming took 5 bases from V and 3 from J; bases not matched to a gene: 7. CDR1 SGHNT and CDR2 YYREEE come from the germline V gene (reference sequence). The CDR3 has 16 amino acids.

This clonotype has more than one count but fewer than ten. The chain couples TRBV12-3 or TRBV12-4 to TRBJ1-1; TRBD1 might be the D (6 bases). The CDR3 covers 15 residues. Between the trimmed V and J ends, which lost 6 bases and 4 bases, there was a span of 18 bases. The CDR3: CASSRHVGGATEAFF. The CDR3 DNA follows: TGTGCCAGCAGCCGACACGTTGGGGGGGCCACTGAAGCTTTCTTT.

J is TRBJ2-2 and V is TRBV6-1; TRBD2 agrees at 7 bases. The CDR3 runs 16 residues. CDR1 is MNHNS and CDR2 is SASEGT in the germline V gene. V lost 4 bases and J lost 4; bases outside the gene matches: 9. This chain's CDR3 is CASSGLADKGTGELFF. For the CDR3, the DNA is TGTGCCAGCAGTGGGCTAGCGGACAAGGGCACCGGGGAGCTGTTTTTT.

V gene TRBV7-8 combines with J gene TRBJ2-1, with D uncertain. The CDR3 runs 13 residues. V was cut by 4 bases and J by 8 bases, with 12 bases left in between. From germline, CDR1 is SGHVS and CDR2 FQNEAQ. CDR3 DNA: TGTGCCAGCAGCTACCAGTCTCCCGATGAGCAGTTCTTC. Its protein product is CASSYQSPDEQFF.

This clonotype was counted a few times. V and J are TRBV12-3 or TRBV12-4 and TRBJ2-1, with D unclear. The length of the CDR3 is 13 residues. V dropped 0 bases and J dropped 4 bases, with 4 bases sitting between them. The CDR3 coding sequence is TGTGCCAGCAGTTTAGCGGTTTACAATGAGCAGTTCTTC. This sequence encodes CASSLAVYNEQFF.

As for this clonotype: Mismatch with germline at one junction end may stem from a read error. The V and J genes are TRBV6-2 or TRBV6-3 and TRBJ1-1; 8 bases are a match to TRBD1. This CDR3 comprises 11 residues. Germline values: CDR1 MNHEY, CDR2 SVGEGT. As DNA, the CDR3 is TGTGCCAGCAGGGGGGACAGGCTCTCCGTCTTT. It translates to CASRGDRLSVF.

This chain connects TRBV10-3 to TRBJ2-2, with D possibly TRBD2 on 5 matching bases. Trimming left V 4 bases short and J 0 bases short, with 9 bases between. CDR1 is ENHRY and CDR2 is SYGVKD in the germline V gene. The CDR3 consists of 15 residues. For the CDR3, the DNA is TGTGCCATCAGTGGCCGGGGTGCGAACACCGGGGAGCTGTTTTTT. It yields the protein CAISGRGANTGELFF.

The chain links TRBV3-1 to TRBJ2-5; no reliable D call. This CDR3 contains 15 residues. The V end lost 4 bases, the J end lost 7 bases, and 19 bases lay between the germline ends. The germline V gene has CDR1 LGHDT and CDR2 YNNKEL (reference sequence). CDR3 loop: CASSRTDLRRATQYF. CDR3 coding DNA: TGTGCCAGCAGCCGAACAGATCTTCGCCGGGCGACCCAGTACTTC.

This clonotype was counted between two and nine times. V is TRBV5-1 and J is TRBJ2-1; D is possibly TRBD1 (6 bases). V lost 3 bases and J 2 bases, leaving 9 bases between the germline ends. Per the germline V gene, CDR1 is SGHRS and CDR2 is YFSETQ. The CDR3 loop spans 14 amino acids. CDR3 bases: TGCGCCAGCAGCTGGACAGTAACCTACAATGAGCAGTTCTTC. Its protein product is CASSWTVTYNEQFF.

The sample holds a few counts of this clonotype. V gene TRBV15 combines with J gene TRBJ2-1; no reliable D call. This CDR3 is 16 amino acids long. V shed 1 base and J shed 3 bases, with 13 bases lying between them. Per germline, CDR1 LNHNV and CDR2 YYDKDF (reference sequence). The CDR3 DNA sequence: TGTGCCACCAGCAGAGGGCCGGCTACGGACTACAATGAGCAGTTCTTC. It translates to CATSRGPATDYNEQFF.

The rearrangement links TRBV6-2 or TRBV6-3 to TRBJ1-1; unclear D gene. The V gene lost 2 bases and the J gene lost 1 base, with 14 bases spanning the gap. Germline V gene data show CDR1 as MNHEY and CDR2 as SVGEGT. CDR3 length: 16 residues. The CDR3 spells CASSYDTQTGNTEAFF. The DNA for the CDR3 is TGTGCCAGCAGTTACGACACACAAACGGGGAACACTGAAGCTTTCTTT.

This clonotype was seen only a few times. This rearrangement joins TRBV7-2 to TRBJ2-3; 8 bases are a match to TRBD1. CDR1 and CDR2 from the germline V gene are SGHTA and FQGNSA. V lost 0 bases and J lost 2; bases outside the gene matches: 4. The CDR3 consists of 16 residues. Here the CDR3 reads CASSLAPGGLTDTQYF. CDR3 sequence (DNA): TGTGCCAGCAGCTTAGCCCCAGGGGGCCTCACAGATACGCAGTATTTT.

This chain links TRBV28 with TRBJ2-1, with a tentative D call TRBD2 (7 bases). Trimming removed 2 bases from V and 4 bases from J, with 12 bases in between. The CDR3 contains 15 residues. Germline V gives CDR1 MDHEN, CDR2 SYDVKM. CDR3 bases: TGTGCCAGCAGTTTAGGGGGGGCTGGATACAATGAGCAGTTCTTC. Translation gives CASSLGGAGYNEQFF.

The CDR3, as DNA: TGCAGTGCTAGAGATCTTTCGCACATGAACACTGAAGCTTTCTTT. Translated: CSARDLSHMNTEAFF. This rearrangement joins TRBV20-1 to TRBJ1-1; D unclear. Germline V CDR1 and CDR2: DFQATT, SNEGSKA (reference sequence). The CDR3 extends over 15 amino acids. The V and J ends lost 0 bases and 0 bases respectively, with 11 bases between them.

The rearrangement joins TRBV6-6 to TRBJ2-3; D may be TRBD2 (5 bases). Looked up from germline, CDR1 is MNHNY and CDR2 is SVGAGI (reference sequence). V was pared by 5 bases and J by 7 bases, with 13 bases between. This CDR3 contains 13 residues. The CDR3 protein is CASSPEGPHTQYF. The CDR3, as DNA: TGTGCCAGCAGTCCCGAGGGCCCTCATACGCAGTATTTT.

The CDR3 sequence: CASSNEIQGLNTEAFF. In DNA form, the CDR3 reads TGCGCCAGCAGCAACGAAATACAGGGGTTGAACACTGAAGCTTTCTTT. The genes are TRBV5-1 and TRBJ1-1; TRBD1 matches at 7 bases. V trimming: 4 bases; J trimming: 0 bases; junction bases outside the gene matches: 9. Germline CDR1 reads SGHRS; CDR2 reads YFSETQ. This CDR3 is built from 16 residues.

The rearrangement links TRBV5-1 to TRBJ1-2; D is possibly TRBD1 (5 bases). Trimming removed 1 base at V and 3 bases at J, with 13 bases between. Germline lookup yields CDR1 SGHRS and CDR2 YFSETQ. The CDR3 loop spans 15 amino acids. CDR3 in amino acids: CASSLTGASYYGYTF. The DNA for the CDR3 is TGCGCCAGCAGCTTGACCGGGGCGAGCTACTATGGCTACACCTTC.

This clonotype has a handful of counts. This chain joins TRBV20-1 and TRBJ1-4; no firm D call. Germline-derived CDR1 and CDR2 are DFQATT and SNEGSKA (reference sequence). There are 11 residues in the CDR3. Trimming stripped 4 bases from V and 5 bases from J, with 5 bases between. CDR3 region: CSANNNEKLFF. CDR3 DNA: TGCAGTGCTAACAACAATGAAAAACTGTTTTTT.

This clonotype was recorded a few times. The rearrangement uses TRBV20-1 and TRBJ1-6; 8 nucleotides agree with TRBD1. V shed 5 bases, J shed 10 bases, and the junction held 16 bases outside the gene matches. The CDR3 totals 16 residues. Germline CDR1 DFQATT, CDR2 SNEGSKA (reference sequence). CDR3 sequence (DNA): TGCAGTGCTCGTCACCGGGACAGGTCGGTGACCTCACCCCTCCACTTT. Translating it yields CSARHRDRSVTSPLHF.

This clonotype has more than one count but fewer than ten. The CDR3 here is CASSFLLAGGSGELFF. The DNA for the CDR3 is TGTGCCAGCAGTTTCCTTCTAGCGGGAGGGTCCGGGGAGCTGTTTTTT. The J gene is TRBJ2-2, the V gene TRBV12-3 or TRBV12-4, with 12 bases identical to TRBD2. After removal of 3 bases from V and 6 bases from J, the junction contained 5 bases not matched to a gene. CDR3 length: 16 amino acids.

The chain couples TRBV19 to TRBJ1-1; the D gene is possibly TRBD1 (5 bases). Germline CDR1 LNHDA, CDR2 SQIVND (reference sequence). Trimming removed 5 bases at V and 4 bases at J, with 14 bases between. The CDR3 totals 14 residues. For the CDR3, the DNA is TGTGCCAGTAGTTCACGGGCAAGGGGCACTGAAGCTTTCTTT. Amino acids: CASSSRARGTEAFF. The whole variable domain, filled in from reference TRBV19 and TRBJ1-1, reads DGGITQSPKYLFRKEGQNVTLSCEQNLNHDAMYWYRQDPGQGLRLIYYSQIVNDFQKGDIAEGYSVSREKKESFPLTVTSAQKNPTAFYLCASSSRARGTEAFFGQGTRLTVV.

The V and J genes are TRBV2 and TRBJ2-3, with D tentatively TRBD1 (6 bases). V was clipped by 4 bases and J by 8 bases, with 19 bases between them. Germline CDR1 SNHLY, CDR2 FYNNEI. The CDR3 totals 15 residues. DNA for the CDR3: TGTGCCAGCAGTGGTCCGGGGACATTTCTGATTACGCAGTATTTT. Its protein product is CASSGPGTFLITQYF.

The chain has TRBV3-1 and TRBJ1-2; no firm D call. V lost 0 bases to trimming and J lost 6 bases, with 14 bases between them. Germline CDR1 is LGHDT and CDR2 is YNNKEL (reference sequence). This CDR3 is built from 15 residues. CDR3: CASSQDGGGINGYTF. Here the CDR3 DNA reads TGTGCCAGCAGCCAAGATGGAGGAGGGATAAATGGCTACACCTTC. The complete variable domain, with remaining parts taken from reference TRBV3-1 and TRBJ1-2, reads DTAVSQTPKYLVTQMGNDKSIKCEQNLGHDTMYWYKQDSKKFLKIMFSYNNKELIINETVPNRFSPKSPDKAHLNLHINSLELGDSAVYFCASSQDGGGINGYTFGSGTRLTVV.

The chain employs TRBV12-3 or TRBV12-4 and TRBJ1-5; D gene unclear. The CDR3 length is 16 residues. With 3 bases removed from V and 2 bases from J, the gap between germline ends came to 14 bases. The CDR3 loop reads CASSFGRTVGNQPQHF. CDR3 nucleotide sequence: TGTGCCAGCAGTTTTGGACGGACGGTCGGCAATCAGCCCCAGCATTTT.

This clonotype was recorded once. The chain combines TRBV9 with TRBJ1-5; D is undetermined. The CDR3 contains 15 residues. The V and J ends lost 2 bases and 4 bases respectively, with 13 bases between them. Germline CDR1 SGDLS, CDR2 YYNGEE. CDR3: CASSVRTRANQPQHF. The CDR3 DNA follows: TGTGCCAGCAGCGTCCGGACGCGAGCAAATCAGCCCCAGCATTTT.

The genes are TRBV3-1 and TRBJ2-4; 16 bases are shared with TRBD2. This CDR3 has 18 amino acids. V gave up 4 bases and J gave up 2 bases; unmatched junction bases: 5. Germline V gene sequence: CDR1 LGHDT, CDR2 YNNKEL (reference sequence). The CDR3: CASSPGLAGGMPKNIQYF. As DNA, the CDR3 is TGTGCCAGCAGCCCGGGACTAGCGGGGGGGATGCCCAAAAACATTCAGTACTTC.

The rearrangement joins TRBV9 to TRBJ2-1, with a weak D call TRBD1 (5 bases). The CDR3 contains 14 residues. Deletions cut 3 bases from V and 9 bases from J, with 16 bases between. Germline loops: CDR1 SGDLS, CDR2 YYNGEE. Here the CDR3 reads CASSAGSFQGEQFF. The DNA for the CDR3 is TGTGCCAGCAGCGCCGGATCATTTCAGGGTGAGCAGTTCTTC.

V usage is TRBV20-1 and J usage is TRBJ1-2; 8 positions match TRBD1. J gave up 6 bases and V 4 bases, and 13 bases lay outside the gene matches. CDR3 length: 15 amino acids. The V gene's germline CDR1 is DFQATT and CDR2 SNEGSKA (reference sequence). Written as DNA, the CDR3 is TGCAGTGCTACCGCCGACCCGGACAGGGAGGATGGCTACACCTTC. It specifies CSATADPDREDGYTF.

The V gene is TRBV19, the J gene TRBJ2-7, with a tentative D call TRBD2 (6 bases). V was clipped by 2 bases and J by 2 bases, with 10 bases between them. Germline values: CDR1 LNHDA, CDR2 SQIVND (reference sequence). The CDR3 runs to 14 residues. The CDR3 is CASSIWEDPYEQYF. In DNA form, the CDR3 reads TGTGCCAGTAGTATATGGGAGGACCCCTACGAGCAGTACTTC.